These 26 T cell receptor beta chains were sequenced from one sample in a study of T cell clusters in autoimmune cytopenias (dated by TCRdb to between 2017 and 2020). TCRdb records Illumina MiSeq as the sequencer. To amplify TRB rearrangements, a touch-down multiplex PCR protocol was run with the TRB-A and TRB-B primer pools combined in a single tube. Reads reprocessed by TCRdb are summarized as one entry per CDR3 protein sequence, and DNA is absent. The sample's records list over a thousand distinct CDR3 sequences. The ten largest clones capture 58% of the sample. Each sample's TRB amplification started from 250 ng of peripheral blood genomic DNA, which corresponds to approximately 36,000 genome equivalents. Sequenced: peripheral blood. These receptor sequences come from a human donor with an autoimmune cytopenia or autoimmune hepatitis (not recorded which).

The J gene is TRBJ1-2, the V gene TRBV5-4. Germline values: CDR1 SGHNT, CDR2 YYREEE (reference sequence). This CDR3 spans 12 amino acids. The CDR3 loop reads CASSLDWRGYTF.

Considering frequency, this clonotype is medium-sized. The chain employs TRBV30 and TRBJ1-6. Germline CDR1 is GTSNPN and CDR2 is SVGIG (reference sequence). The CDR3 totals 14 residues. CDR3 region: CAWGRYGGNSPLHF.

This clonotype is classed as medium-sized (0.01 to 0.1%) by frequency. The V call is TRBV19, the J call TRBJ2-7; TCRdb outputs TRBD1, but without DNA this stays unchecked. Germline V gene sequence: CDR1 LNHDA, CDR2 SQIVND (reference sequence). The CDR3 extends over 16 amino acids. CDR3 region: CASSPLPGPDPYEQYF.

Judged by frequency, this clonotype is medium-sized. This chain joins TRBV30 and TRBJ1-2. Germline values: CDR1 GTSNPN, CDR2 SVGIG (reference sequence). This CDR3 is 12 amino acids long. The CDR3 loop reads CACLEKAGGYTF.

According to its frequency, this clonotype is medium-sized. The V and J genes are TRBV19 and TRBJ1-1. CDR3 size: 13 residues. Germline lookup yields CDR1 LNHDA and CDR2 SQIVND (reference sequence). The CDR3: CASSDRLNTEAFF.

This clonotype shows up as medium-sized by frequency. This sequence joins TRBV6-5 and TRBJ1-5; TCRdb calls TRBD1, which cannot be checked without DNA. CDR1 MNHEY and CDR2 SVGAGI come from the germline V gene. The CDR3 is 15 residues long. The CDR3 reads CASSYSGSGSQPQHF.

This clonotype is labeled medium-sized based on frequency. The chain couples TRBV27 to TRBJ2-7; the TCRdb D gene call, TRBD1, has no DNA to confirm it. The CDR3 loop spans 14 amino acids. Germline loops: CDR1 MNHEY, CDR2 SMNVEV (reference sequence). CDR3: CASSSGTRNYEQYF.

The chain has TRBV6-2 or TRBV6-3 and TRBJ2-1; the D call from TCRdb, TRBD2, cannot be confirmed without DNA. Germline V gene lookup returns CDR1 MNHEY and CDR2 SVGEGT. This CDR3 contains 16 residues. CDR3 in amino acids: CASSPATSGGYNEQFF.

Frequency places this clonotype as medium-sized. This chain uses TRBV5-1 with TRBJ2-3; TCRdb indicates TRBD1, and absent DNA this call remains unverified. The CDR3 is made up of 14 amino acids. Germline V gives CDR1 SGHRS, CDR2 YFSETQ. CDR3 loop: CASSGTGGTDTQYF.

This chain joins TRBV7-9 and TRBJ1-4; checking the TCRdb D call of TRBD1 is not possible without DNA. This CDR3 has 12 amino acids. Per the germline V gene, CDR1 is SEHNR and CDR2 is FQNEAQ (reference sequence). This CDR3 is CASRQGREKLFF.

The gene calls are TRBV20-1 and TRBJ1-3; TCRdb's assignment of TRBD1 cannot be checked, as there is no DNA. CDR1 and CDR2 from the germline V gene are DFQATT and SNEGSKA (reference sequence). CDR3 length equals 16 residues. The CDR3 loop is CSALSVTSFTGNTIYF.

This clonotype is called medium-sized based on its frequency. CDR3 residues: CASSFSSLGYTF. The rearrangement uses TRBV5-6 and TRBJ1-2. This CDR3 contains 12 residues. The germline CDR1 and CDR2 sequences are SGHDT and YYEEEE.

The chain's CDR3 is CASSQVQTGEQFF. The chain links TRBV4-1 to TRBJ2-1; the TCRdb call, TRBD1, lacks DNA for checking. The CDR3 runs 13 residues. CDR1 MGHRA and CDR2 YSYEKL come from the germline V gene.

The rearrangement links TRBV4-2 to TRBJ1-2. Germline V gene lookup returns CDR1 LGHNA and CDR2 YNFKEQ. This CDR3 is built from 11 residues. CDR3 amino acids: CASSQGGGYTF.

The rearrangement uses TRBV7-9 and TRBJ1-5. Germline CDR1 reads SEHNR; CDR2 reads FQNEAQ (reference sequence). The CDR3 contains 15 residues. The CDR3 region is CASSLSGSSNQPQHF.

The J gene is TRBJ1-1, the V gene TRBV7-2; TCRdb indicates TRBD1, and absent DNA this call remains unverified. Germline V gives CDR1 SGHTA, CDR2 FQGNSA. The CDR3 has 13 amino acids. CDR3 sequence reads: CASSAPLYREAFF.

CDR3 amino acids: CASSQDGVRSRTEAFF. The chain combines TRBV14 with TRBJ1-1; the D call from TCRdb, TRBD1, cannot be confirmed without DNA. Germline assignment: CDR1 SGHDN and CDR2 FVKESK. CDR3 length: 16 residues.

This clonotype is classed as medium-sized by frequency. CDR3 region: CASWRRVGQETQYF. V usage is TRBV5-6 and J usage is TRBJ2-5; as DNA is missing, the TRBD2 call by TCRdb cannot be tested. Germline V gene lookup returns CDR1 SGHDT and CDR2 YYEEEE. The CDR3 is 14 residues long.

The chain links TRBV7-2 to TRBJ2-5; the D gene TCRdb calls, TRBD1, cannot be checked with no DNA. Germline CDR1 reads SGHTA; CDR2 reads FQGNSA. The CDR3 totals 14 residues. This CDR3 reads CASSPGSTQETQYF.

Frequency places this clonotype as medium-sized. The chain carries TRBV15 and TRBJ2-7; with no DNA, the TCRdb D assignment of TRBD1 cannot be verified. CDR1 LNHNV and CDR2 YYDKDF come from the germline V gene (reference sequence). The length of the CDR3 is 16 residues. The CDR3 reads CATSQGVAGKDGEQYF.

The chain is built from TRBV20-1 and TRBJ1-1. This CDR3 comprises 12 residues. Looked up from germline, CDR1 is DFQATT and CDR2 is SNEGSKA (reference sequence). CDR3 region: CSARRQTTEAFF.

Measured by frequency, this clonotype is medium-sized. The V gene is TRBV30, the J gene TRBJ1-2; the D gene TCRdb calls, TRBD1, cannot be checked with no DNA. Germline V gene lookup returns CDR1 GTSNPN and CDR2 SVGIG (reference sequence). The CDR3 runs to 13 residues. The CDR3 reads CAWNRDTYYGYTF.

CDR3 sequence: CASSLGGEPQHF. The chain combines TRBV11-2 with TRBJ1-5; TCRdb selects TRBD1, and the lack of DNA leaves this call unchecked. This CDR3 contains 12 residues. The germline CDR1 and CDR2 sequences are SGHAT and FQNNGV.

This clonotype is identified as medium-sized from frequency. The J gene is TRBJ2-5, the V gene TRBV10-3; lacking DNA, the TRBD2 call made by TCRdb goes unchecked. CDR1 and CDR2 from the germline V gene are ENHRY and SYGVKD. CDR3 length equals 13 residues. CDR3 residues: CATASGDHETQYF.

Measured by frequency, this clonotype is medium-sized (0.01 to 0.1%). The CDR3: CASSSASGGNNEQFF. The V and J genes are TRBV5-4 and TRBJ2-1; TCRdb's D call, TRBD2, is unchecked because there is no DNA. CDR1 is SGHNT, CDR2 YYREEE, per germline (reference sequence). This CDR3 spans 15 amino acids.

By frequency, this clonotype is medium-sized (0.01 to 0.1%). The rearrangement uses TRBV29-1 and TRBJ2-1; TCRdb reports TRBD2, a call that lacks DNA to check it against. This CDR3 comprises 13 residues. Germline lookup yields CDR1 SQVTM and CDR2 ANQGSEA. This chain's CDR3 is CSVEGVAASEQFF.